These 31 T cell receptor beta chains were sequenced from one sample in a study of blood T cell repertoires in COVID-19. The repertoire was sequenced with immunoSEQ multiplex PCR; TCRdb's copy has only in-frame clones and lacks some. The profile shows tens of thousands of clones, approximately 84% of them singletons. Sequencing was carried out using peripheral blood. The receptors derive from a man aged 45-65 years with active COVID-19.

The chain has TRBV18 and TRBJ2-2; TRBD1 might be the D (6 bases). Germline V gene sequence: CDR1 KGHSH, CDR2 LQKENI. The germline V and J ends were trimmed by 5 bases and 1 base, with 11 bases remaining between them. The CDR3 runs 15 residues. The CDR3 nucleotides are TGTGCCAGCTCATTAGGGGGTCGGAACACCGGGGAGCTGTTTTTT. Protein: CASSLGGRNTGELFF.

The CDR3 region is CSVNRKGQETQYF. In DNA form, the CDR3 reads TGCAGCGTTAATCGCAAGGGACAGGAGACCCAGTACTTC. The chain recombines TRBV29-1 with TRBJ2-5; 7 bases map to TRBD1. From germline, CDR1 is SQVTM and CDR2 ANQGSEA. CDR3 length equals 13 residues. V dropped 5 bases and J dropped 5; count of bases not matched to a gene: 8.

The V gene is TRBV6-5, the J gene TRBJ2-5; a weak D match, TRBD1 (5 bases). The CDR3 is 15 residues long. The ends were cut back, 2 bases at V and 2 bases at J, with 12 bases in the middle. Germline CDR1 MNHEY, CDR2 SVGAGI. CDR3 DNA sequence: TGTGCCAGCAGTTACCAGGGCGTACCGCAAGAGACCCAGTACTTC. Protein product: CASSYQGVPQETQYF.

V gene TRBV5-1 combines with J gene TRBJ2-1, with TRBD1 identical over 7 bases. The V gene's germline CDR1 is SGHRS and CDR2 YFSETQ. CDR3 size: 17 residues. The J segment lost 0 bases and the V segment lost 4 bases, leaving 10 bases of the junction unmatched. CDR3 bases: TGCGCCAGCAGCCCGGGACAGCAAGGAAGCTCCTACAATGAGCAGTTCTTC. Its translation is CASSPGQQGSSYNEQFF.

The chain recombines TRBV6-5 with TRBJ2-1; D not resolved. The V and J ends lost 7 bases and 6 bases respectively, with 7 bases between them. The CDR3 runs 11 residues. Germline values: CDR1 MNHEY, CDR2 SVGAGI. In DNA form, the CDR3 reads TGTGCCAGCAAAGTAGTCAATGAGCAGTTCTTC. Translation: CASKVVNEQFF.

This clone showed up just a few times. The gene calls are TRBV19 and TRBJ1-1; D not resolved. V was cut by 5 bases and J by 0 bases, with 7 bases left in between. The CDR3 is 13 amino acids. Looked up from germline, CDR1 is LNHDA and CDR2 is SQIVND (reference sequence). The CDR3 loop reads CASSLSVNTEAFF. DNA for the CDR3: TGTGCCAGTAGTCTTTCGGTGAACACTGAAGCTTTCTTT.

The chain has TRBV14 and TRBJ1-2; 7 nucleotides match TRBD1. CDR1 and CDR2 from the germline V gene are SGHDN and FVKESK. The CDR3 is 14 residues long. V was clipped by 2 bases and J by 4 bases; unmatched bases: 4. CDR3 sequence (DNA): TGTGCCAGCAGCCAAATCAACAGGGGCTATGGCTACACCTTC. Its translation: CASSQINRGYGYTF. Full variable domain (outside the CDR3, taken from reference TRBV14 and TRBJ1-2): EAGVTQFPSHSVIEKGQTVTLRCDPISGHDNLYWYRRVMGKEIKFLLHFVKESKQDESGMPNNRFLAERTGGTYSTLKVQPAELEDSGVYFCASSQINRGYGYTFGSGTRLTVV.

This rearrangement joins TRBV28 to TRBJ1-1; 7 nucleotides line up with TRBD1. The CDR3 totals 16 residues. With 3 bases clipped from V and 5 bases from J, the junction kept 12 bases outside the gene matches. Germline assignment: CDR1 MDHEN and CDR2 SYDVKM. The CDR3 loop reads CASSFPQGEVGTEAFF. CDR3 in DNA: TGTGCCAGCAGTTTCCCCCAGGGGGAAGTCGGTACTGAAGCTTTCTTT.

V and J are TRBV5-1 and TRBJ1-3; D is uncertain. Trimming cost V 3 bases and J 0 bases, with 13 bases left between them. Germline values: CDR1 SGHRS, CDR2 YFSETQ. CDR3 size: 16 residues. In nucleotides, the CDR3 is TGCGCCAGCAGCTGGGAGGCCCGAAACTCTGGAAACACCATATATTTT. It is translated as CASSWEARNSGNTIYF.

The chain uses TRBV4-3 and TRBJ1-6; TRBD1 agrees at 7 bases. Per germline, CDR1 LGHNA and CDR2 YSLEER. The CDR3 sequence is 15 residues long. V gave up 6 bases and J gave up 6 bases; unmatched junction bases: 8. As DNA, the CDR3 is TGCGCCAGCAGGGTGTGGGGACAGCTTAATTCACCCCTCCACTTT. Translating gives CASRVWGQLNSPLHF.

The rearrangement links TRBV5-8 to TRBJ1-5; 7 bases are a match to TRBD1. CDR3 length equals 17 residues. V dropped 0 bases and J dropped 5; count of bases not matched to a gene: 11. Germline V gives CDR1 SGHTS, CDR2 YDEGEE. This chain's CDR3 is CASSLVGATGNHQPQHF. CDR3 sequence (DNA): TGTGCCAGCAGCTTGGTAGGGGCGACAGGGAATCATCAGCCCCAGCATTTT. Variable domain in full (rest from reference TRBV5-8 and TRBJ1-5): EAGVTQSPTHLIKTRGQQATLRCSPISGHTSVYWYQQALGLGLQFLLWYDEGEERNRGNFPPRFSGRQFPNYSSELNVNALELEDSALYLCASSLVGATGNHQPQHFGDGTRLSIL.

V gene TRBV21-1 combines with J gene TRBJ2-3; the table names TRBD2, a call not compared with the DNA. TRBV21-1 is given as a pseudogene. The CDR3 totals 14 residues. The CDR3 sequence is CASEAERGTDTQYF. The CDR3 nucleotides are TGTGCCAGCGAGGCGGAAAGAGGCACAGATACGCAGTATTTT.

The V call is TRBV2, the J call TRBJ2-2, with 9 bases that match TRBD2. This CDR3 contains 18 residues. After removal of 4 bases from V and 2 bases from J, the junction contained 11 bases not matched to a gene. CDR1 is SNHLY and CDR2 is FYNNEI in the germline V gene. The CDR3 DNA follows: TGTGCCAGCAGTGGGTGGGACCTAGCGGGGTTTAACACCGGGGAGCTGTTTTTT. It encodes CASSGWDLAGFNTGELFF. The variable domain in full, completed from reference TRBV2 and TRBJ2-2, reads EPEVTQTPSHQVTQMGQEVILRCVPISNHLYFYWYRQILGQKVEFLVSFYNNEISEKSEIFDDQFSVERPDGSNFTLKIRSTKLEDSAMYFCASSGWDLAGFNTGELFFGEGSRLTVL.

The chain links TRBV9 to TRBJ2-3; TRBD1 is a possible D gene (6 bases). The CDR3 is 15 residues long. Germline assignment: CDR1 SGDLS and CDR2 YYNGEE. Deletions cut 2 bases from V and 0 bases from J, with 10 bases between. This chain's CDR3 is CASSVGQSSTDTQYF. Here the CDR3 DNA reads TGTGCCAGCAGCGTCGGACAGTCTAGCACAGATACGCAGTATTTT.

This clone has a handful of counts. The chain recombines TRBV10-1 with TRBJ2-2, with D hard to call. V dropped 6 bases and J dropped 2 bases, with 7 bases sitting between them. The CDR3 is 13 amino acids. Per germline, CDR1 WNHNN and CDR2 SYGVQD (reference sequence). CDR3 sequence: CASSHVNTGELFF. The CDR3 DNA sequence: TGCGCCAGCAGCCATGTCAACACCGGGGAGCTGTTTTTT.

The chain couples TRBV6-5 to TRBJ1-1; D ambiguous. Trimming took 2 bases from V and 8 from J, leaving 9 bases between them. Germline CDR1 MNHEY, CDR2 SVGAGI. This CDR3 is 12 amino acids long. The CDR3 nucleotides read TGTGCCAGCAGTTACCCTGGAGGGGAAGCTTTCTTT. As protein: CASSYPGGEAFF.

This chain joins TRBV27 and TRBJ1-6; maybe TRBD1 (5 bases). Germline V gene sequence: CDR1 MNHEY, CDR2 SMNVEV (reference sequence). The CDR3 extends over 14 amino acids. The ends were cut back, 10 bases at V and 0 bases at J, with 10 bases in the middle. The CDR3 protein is CATRGSSYNSPLHF. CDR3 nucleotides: TGTGCCACCCGGGGGAGCTCCTATAATTCACCCCTCCACTTT.

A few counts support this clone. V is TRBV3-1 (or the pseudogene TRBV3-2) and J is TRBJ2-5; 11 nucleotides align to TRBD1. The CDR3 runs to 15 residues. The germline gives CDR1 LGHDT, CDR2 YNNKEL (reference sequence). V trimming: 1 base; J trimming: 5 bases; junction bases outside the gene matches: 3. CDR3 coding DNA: TGTGCCAGCAGCCAAGGGACAGGGGGCATGGAGACCCAGTACTTC. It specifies CASSQGTGGMETQYF.

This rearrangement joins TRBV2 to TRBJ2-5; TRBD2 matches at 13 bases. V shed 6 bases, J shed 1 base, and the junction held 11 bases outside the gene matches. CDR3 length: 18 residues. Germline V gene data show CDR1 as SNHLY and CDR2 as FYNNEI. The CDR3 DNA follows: TGTGCCAGCAGACCAACCCGGACTAGCGGGGGAACCCAAGAGACCCAGTACTTC. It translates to CASRPTRTSGGTQETQYF.

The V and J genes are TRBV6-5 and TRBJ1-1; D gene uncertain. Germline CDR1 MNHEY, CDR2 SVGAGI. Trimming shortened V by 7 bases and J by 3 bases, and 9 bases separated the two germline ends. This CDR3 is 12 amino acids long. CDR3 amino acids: CASNQADTEAFF. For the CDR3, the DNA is TGTGCCAGCAACCAGGCCGACACTGAAGCTTTCTTT.

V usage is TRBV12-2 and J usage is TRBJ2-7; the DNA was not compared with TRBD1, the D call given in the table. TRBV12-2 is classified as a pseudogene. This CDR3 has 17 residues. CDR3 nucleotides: TGTGCAAGTCGCTTAGGTAGCAAAACGGGACAGGGAGGCGAGCAGTACTTC. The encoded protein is CASRLGSKTGQGGEQYF.

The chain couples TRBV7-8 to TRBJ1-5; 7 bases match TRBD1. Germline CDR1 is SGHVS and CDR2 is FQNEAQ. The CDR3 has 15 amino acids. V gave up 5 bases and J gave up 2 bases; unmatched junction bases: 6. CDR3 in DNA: TGTGCCAGCAGCCTTACAGGGGTGGGCAATCAGCCCCAGCATTTT. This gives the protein CASSLTGVGNQPQHF.

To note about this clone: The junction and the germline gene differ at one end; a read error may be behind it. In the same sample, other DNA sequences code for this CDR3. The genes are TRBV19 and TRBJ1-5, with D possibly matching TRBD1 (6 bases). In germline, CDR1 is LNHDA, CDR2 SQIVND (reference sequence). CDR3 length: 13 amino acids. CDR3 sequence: CASRLQGNQPQHF. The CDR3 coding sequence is TGTGCCAGTAGACTACAGGGTAATCAGCCTCAGCATTTT.

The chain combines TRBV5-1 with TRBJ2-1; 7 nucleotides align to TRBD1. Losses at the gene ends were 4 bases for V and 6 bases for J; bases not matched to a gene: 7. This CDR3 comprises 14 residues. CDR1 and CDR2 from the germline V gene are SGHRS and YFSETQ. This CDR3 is CASSPGTATNEQFF. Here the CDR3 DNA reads TGCGCCAGCAGCCCAGGGACAGCCACCAATGAGCAGTTCTTC. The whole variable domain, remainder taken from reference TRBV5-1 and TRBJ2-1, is KAGVTQTPRYLIKTRGQQVTLSCSPISGHRSVSWYQQTPGQGLQFLFEYFSETQRNKGNFPGRFSGRQFSNSRSEMNVSTLELGDSALYLCASSPGTATNEQFFGPGTRLTVL.

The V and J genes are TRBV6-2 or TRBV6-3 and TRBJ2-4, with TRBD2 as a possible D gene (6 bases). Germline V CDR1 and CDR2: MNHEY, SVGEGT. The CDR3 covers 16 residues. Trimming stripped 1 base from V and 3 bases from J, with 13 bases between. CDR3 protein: CASSYWTSRGKNIQYF. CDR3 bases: TGTGCCAGCAGTTACTGGACCTCGCGGGGCAAAAACATTCAGTACTTC.

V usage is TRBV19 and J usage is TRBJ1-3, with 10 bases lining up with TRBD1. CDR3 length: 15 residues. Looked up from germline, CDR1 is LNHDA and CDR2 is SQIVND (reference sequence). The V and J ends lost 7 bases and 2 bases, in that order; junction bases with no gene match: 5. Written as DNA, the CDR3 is TGTGCCAGTACCCCCGACAGGGGGCCTGGAAACACCATATATTTT. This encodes CASTPDRGPGNTIYF.

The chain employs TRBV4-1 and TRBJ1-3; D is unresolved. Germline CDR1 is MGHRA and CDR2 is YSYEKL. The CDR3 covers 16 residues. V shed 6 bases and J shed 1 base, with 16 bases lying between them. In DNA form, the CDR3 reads TGCGCCAGCAGGGGTGTAGAGAGGCCATCTGGAAACACCATATATTTT. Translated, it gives CASRGVERPSGNTIYF.

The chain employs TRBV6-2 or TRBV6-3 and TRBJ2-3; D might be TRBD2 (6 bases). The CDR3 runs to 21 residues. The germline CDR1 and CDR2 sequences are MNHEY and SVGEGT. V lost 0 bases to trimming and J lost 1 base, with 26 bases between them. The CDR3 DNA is TGTGCCAGCAGTTACTCTTTCGGGGGAGCCTTATTCCTTGTGGGCACAGATACGCAGTATTTT. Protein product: CASSYSFGGALFLVGTDTQYF.

The CDR3 loop reads CASSVVGSGGVYNEQFF. The DNA for the CDR3 is TGTGCCAGCAGCGTAGTGGGTAGCGGGGGTGTCTACAATGAGCAGTTCTTC. This chain uses TRBV9 with TRBJ2-1, with 9 bases identical to TRBD2. The germline V gene has CDR1 SGDLS and CDR2 YYNGEE. V dropped 0 bases and J dropped 3; count of bases not matched to a gene: 7. The CDR3 has 17 amino acids.

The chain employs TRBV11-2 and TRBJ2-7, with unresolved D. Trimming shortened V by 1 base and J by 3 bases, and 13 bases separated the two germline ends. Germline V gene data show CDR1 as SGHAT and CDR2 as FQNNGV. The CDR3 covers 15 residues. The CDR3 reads CASSLVQVTHYEQYF. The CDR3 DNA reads TGTGCCAGCAGCTTAGTCCAGGTAACCCACTACGAGCAGTACTTC.

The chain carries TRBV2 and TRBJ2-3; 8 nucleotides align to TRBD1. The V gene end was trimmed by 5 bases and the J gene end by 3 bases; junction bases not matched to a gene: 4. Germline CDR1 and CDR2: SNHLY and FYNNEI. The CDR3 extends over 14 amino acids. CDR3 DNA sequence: TGTGCCAGCAGTCGACAGGGGACAACAGATACGCAGTATTTT. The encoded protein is CASSRQGTTDTQYF.